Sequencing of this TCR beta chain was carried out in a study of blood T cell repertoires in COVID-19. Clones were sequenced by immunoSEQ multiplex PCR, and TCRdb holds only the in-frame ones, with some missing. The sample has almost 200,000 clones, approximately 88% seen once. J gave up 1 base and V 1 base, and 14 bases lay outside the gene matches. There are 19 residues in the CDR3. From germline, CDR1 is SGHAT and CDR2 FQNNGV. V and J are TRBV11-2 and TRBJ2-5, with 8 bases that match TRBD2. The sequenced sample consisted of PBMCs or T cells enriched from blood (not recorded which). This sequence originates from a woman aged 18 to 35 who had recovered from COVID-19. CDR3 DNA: TGTGCCAGCAGCTTAGGGATTCAGGCAAGCGGGGGTTTCCAAGAGACCCAGTACTTC. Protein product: CASSLGIQASGGFQETQYF.